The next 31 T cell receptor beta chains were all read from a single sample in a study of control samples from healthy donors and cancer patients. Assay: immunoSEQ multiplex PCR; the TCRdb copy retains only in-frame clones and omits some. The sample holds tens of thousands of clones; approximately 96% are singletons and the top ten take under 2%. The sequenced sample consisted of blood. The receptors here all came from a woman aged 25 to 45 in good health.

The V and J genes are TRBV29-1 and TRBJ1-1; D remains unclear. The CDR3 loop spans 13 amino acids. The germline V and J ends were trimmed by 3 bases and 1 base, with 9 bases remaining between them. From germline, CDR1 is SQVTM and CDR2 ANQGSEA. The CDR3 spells CSVEGQPNTEAFF. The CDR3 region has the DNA TGCAGCGTTGAGGGTCAGCCGAACACTGAAGCTTTCTTT.

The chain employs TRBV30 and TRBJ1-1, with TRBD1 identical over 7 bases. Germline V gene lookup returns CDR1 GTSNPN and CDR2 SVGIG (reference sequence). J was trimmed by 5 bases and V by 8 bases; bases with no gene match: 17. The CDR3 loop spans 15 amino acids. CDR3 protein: CALNAEGAFWTEAFF. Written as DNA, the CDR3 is TGTGCCCTTAATGCAGAGGGGGCCTTTTGGACTGAAGCTTTCTTT.

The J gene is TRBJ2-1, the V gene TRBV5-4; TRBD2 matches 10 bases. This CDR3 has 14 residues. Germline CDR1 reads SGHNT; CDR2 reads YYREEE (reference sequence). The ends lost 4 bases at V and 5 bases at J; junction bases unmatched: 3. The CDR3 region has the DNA TGTGCCAGCAGCACCGGACTAGCGGACAATGAGCAGTTCTTC. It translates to CASSTGLADNEQFF.

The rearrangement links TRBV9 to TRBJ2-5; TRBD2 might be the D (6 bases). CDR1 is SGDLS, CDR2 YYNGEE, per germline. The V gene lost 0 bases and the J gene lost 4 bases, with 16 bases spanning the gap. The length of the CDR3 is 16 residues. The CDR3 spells CASSVGPGGELETQYF. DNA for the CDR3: TGTGCCAGCAGCGTAGGCCCAGGAGGGGAGTTAGAGACCCAGTACTTC.

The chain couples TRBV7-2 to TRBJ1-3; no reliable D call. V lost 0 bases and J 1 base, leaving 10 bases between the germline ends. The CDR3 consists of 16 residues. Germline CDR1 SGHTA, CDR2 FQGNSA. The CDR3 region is CASSLAGFTSGNTIYF. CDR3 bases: TGTGCCAGCAGCTTAGCGGGGTTTACTTCTGGAAACACCATATATTTT.

CDR3 in DNA: TGTGCCAGTAGTGGGACTAGAACCTACGAGCAGTACTTC. Its translation: CASSGTRTYEQYF. The gene calls are TRBV19 and TRBJ2-7; 8 positions match TRBD2. Trimming removed 5 bases from V and 2 bases from J; junction bases left unmatched: 2. The germline gives CDR1 LNHDA, CDR2 SQIVND (reference sequence). The CDR3 extends over 13 amino acids.

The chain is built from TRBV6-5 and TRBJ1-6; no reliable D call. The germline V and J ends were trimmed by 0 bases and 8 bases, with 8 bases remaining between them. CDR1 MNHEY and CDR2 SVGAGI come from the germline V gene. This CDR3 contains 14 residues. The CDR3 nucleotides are TGTGCCAGCAGTTACTCGACGGGGTATTCACCCCTCCACTTT. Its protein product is CASSYSTGYSPLHF.

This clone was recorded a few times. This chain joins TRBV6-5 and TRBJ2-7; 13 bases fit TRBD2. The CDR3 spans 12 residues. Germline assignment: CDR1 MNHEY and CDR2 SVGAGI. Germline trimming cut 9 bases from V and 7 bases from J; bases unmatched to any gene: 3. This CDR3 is CASTSGRGEQYF. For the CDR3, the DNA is TGTGCCAGTACTAGCGGGAGGGGGGAGCAGTACTTC.

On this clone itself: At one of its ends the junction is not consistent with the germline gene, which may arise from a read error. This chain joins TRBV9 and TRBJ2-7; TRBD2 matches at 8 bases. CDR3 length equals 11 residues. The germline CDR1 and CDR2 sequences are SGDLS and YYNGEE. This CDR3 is CASSAGTSLHF. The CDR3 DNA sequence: TGTGCCAGCAGCGCAGGGACTAGTTTGCACTTC. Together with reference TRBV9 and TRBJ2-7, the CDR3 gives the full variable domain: DSGVTQTPKHLITATGQRVTLRCSPRSGDLSVYWYQQSLDQGLQFLIQYYNGEERAKGNILERFSAQQFPDLHSELNLSSLELGDSALYFCASSAGTSLHFGPGTRLTVT.

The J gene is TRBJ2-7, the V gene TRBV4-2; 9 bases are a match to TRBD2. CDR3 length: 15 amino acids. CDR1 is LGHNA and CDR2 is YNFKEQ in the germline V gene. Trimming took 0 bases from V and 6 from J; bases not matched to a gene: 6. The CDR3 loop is CASSQEATSGIEQYF. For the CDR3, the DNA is TGTGCCAGCAGCCAAGAGGCGACTAGCGGTATCGAGCAGTACTTC.

This CDR3 reads CASSPRQGWGNEQFF. The CDR3 region has the DNA TGTGCCAGCAGCCCTCGACAGGGGTGGGGCAATGAGCAGTTCTTC. V usage is TRBV27 and J usage is TRBJ2-1; TRBD1 matches 8 bases. The CDR3 has 15 residues. The V segment lost 6 bases and the J segment 6 bases; nucleotides outside the gene matches: 10. CDR1 and CDR2 (germline): MNHEY, SMNVEV (reference sequence).

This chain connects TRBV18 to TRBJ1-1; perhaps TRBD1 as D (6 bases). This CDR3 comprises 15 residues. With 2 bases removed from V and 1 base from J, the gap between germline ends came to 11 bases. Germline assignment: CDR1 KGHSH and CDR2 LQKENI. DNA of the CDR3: TGTGCCAGCTCACCAATGGGGGCTAGGAACACTGAAGCTTTCTTT. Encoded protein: CASSPMGARNTEAFF.

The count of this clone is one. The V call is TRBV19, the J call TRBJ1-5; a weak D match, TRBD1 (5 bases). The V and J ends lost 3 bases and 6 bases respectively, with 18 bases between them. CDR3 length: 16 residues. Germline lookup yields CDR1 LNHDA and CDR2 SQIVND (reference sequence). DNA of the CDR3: TGTGCCAGTAGTATCCATCAGGGCTTGGGTGCTCAGCCCCAGCATTTT. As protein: CASSIHQGLGAQPQHF.

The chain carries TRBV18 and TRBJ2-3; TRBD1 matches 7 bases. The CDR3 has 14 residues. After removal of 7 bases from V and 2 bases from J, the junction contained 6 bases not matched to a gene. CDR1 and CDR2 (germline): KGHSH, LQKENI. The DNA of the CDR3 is TGTGCCAGCTTACCGGGACAGCTCACAGATACGCAGTATTTT. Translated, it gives CASLPGQLTDTQYF.

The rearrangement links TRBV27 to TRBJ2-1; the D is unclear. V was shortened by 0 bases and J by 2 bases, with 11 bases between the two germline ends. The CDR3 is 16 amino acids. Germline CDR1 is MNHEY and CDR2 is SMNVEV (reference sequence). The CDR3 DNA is TGTGCCAGCAGTTTATCGATAAGCCAGGCCTACAATGAGCAGTTCTTC. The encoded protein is CASSLSISQAYNEQFF.

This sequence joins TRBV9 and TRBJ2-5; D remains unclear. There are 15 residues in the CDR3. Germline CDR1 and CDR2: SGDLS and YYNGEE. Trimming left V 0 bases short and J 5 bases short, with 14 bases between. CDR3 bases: TGTGCCAGCAGCGTAGGGGAATCCTCGGGCGAGACCCAGTACTTC. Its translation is CASSVGESSGETQYF.

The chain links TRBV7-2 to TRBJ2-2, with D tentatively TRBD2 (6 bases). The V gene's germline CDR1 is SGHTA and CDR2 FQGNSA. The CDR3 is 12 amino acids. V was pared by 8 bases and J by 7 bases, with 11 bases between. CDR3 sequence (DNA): TGTGCCAGCGGAACAGCGGGCGGGGAGCTGTTTTTT. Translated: CASGTAGGELFF.

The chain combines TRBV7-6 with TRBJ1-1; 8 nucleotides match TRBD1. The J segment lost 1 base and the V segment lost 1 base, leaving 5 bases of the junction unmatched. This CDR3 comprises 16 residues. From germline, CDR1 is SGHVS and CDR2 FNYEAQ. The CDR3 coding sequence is TGTGCCAGCAGCTTAGGGACAGGGTCGCGGAACACTGAAGCTTTCTTT. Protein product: CASSLGTGSRNTEAFF.

The CDR3 DNA follows: TGCAGCGTTGACTTCAGCTCCGGCGAGCAGTACTTC. Its protein product is CSVDFSSGEQYF. The chain joins TRBV29-1 to TRBJ2-7; no definite D call. V was trimmed by 3 bases and J by 6 bases, leaving 12 bases between them. The V gene's germline CDR1 is SQVTM and CDR2 ANQGSEA. The CDR3 totals 12 residues.

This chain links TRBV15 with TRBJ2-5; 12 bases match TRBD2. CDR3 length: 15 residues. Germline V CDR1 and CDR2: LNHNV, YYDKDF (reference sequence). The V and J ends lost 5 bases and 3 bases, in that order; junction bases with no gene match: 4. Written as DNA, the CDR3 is TGTGCCACCAGCCCCAGGACTAGCGGGAAAGAGACCCAGTACTTC. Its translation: CATSPRTSGKETQYF.

The CDR3 sequence is CASSHGLPTDTQYF. The CDR3 bases are TGTGCCAGCAGCCACGGACTCCCGACAGATACGCAGTATTTT. This rearrangement joins TRBV3-1 (or the pseudogene TRBV3-2) to TRBJ2-3, with D perhaps matching TRBD2 (5 bases). This CDR3 is built from 14 residues. Germline CDR1 and CDR2: LGHDT and YNNKEL (reference sequence). V was pared by 3 bases and J by 3 bases, with 10 bases between.

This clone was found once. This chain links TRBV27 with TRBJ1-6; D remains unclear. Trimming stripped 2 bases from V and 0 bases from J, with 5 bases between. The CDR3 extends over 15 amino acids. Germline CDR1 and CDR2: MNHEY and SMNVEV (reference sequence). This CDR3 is CASSLSSSYNSPLHF. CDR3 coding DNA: TGTGCCAGCAGTTTAAGCAGCTCCTATAATTCACCCCTCCACTTT.

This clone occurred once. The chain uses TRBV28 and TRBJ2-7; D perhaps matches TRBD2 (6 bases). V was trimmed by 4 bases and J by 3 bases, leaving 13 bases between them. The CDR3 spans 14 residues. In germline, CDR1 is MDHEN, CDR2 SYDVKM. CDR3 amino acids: CASSSPGDHYEQYF. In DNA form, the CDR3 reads TGTGCCAGCAGTTCCCCGGGAGACCACTACGAGCAGTACTTC.

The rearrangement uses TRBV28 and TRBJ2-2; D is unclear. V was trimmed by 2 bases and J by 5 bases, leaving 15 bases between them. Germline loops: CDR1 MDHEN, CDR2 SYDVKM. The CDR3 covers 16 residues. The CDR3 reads CASSLSSDGDTGELFF. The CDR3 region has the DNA TGTGCCAGCAGTTTAAGCTCGGATGGAGATACCGGGGAGCTGTTTTTT.

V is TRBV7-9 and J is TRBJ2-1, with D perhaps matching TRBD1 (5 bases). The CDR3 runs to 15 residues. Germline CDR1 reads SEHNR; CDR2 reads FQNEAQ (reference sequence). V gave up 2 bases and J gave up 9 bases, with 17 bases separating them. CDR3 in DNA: TGTGCCAGCAGCTTATGGGCAGGGCGTGAAGTTGAGCAGTTCTTC. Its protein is CASSLWAGREVEQFF.

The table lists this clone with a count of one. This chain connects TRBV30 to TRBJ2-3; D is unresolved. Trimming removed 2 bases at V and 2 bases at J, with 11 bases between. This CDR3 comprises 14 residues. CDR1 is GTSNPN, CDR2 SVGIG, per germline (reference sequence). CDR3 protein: CAWSFERPTDTQYF. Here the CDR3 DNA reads TGTGCCTGGAGTTTCGAGCGACCCACAGATACGCAGTATTTT. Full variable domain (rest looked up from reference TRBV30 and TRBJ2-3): SQTIHQWPATLVQPVGSPLSLECTVEGTSNPNLYWYRQAAGRGLQLLFYSVGIGQISSEVPQNLSASRPQDRQFILSSKKLLLSDSGFYLCAWSFERPTDTQYFGPGTRLTVL.

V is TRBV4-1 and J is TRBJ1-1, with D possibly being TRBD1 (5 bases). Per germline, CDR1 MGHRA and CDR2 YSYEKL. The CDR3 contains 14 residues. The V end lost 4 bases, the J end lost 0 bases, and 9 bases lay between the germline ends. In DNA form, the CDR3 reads TGCGCCAGCAGCCCCCAGGGAGTGAACACTGAAGCTTTCTTT. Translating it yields CASSPQGVNTEAFF.

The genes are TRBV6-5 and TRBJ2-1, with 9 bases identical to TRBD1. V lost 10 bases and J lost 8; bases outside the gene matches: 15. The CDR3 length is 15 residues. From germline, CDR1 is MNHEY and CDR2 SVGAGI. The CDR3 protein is CATHRGTGWGYEQFF. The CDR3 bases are TGTGCCACCCACCGGGGGACAGGGTGGGGGTATGAGCAGTTCTTC.

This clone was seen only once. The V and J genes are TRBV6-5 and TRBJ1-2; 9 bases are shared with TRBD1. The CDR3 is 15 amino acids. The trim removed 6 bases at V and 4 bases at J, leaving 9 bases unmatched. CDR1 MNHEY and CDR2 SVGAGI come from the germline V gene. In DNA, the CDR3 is TGTGCCAGCAGCCCCGGGACAGGGAGATCCTATGGCTACACCTTC. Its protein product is CASSPGTGRSYGYTF.

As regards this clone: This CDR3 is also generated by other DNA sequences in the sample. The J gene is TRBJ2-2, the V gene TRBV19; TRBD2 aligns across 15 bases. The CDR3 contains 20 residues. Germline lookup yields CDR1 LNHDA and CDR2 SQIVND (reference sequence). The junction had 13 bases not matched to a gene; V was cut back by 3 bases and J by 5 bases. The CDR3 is CASSIGAGLAGGKGTGELFF. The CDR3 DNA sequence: TGTGCCAGTAGTATCGGCGCGGGACTAGCGGGAGGAAAGGGGACCGGGGAGCTGTTTTTT. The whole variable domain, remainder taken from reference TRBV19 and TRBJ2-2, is DGGITQSPKYLFRKEGQNVTLSCEQNLNHDAMYWYRQDPGQGLRLIYYSQIVNDFQKGDIAEGYSVSREKKESFPLTVTSAQKNPTAFYLCASSIGAGLAGGKGTGELFFGEGSRLTVL.

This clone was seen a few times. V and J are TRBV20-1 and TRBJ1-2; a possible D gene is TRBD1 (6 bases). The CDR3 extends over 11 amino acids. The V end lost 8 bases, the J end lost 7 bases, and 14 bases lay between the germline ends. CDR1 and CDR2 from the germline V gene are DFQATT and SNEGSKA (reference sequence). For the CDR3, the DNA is TGCAGTACGAAGGGGGTCGGTGGCTACACCTTC. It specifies CSTKGVGGYTF.